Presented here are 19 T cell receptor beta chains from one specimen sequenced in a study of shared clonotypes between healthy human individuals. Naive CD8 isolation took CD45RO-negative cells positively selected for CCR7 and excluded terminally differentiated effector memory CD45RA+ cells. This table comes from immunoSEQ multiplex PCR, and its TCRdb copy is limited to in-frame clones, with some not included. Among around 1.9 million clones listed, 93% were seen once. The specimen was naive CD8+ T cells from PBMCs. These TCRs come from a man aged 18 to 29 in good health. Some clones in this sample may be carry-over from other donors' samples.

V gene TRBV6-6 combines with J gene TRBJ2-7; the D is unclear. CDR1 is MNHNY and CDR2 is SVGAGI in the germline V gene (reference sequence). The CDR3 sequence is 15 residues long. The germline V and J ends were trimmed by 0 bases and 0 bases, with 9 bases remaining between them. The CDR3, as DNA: TGTGCCAGCAGTTACTCGGAGCGCCACTCCTACGAGCAGTACTTC. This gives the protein CASSYSERHSYEQYF.

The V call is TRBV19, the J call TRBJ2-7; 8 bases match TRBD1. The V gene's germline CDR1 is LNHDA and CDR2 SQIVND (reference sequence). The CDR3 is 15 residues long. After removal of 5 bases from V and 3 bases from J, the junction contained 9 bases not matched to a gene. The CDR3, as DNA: TGTGCCAGTAGTGTACCGGGACAGGCAATCTACGAGCAGTACTTC. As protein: CASSVPGQAIYEQYF.

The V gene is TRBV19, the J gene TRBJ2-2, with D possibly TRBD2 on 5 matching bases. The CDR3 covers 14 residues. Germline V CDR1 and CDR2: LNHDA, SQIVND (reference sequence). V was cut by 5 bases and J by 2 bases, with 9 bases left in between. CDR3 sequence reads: CASSSGINTGELFF. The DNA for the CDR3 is TGTGCCAGTAGTTCCGGGATTAACACCGGGGAGCTGTTTTTT. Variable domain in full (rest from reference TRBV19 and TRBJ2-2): DGGITQSPKYLFRKEGQNVTLSCEQNLNHDAMYWYRQDPGQGLRLIYYSQIVNDFQKGDIAEGYSVSREKKESFPLTVTSAQKNPTAFYLCASSSGINTGELFFGEGSRLTVL.

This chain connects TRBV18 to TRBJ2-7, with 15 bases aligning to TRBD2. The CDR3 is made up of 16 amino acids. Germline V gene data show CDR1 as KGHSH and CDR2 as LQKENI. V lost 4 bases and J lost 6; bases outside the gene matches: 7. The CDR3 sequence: CASSLGTSGRFLEQYF. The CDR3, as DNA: TGTGCCAGCTCACTAGGGACTAGCGGGAGGTTCCTCGAGCAGTACTTC.

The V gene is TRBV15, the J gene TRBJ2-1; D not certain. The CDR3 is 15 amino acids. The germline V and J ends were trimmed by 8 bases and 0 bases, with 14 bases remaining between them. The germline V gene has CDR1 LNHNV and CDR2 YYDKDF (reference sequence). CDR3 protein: CATSSGFSSYNEQFF. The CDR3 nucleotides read TGTGCCACCTCCTCTGGTTTCAGCTCCTACAATGAGCAGTTCTTC. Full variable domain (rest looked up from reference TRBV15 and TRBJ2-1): DAMVIQNPRYQVTQFGKPVTLSCSQTLNHNVMYWYQQKSSQAPKLLFHYYDKDFNNEADTPDNFQSRRPNTSFCFLDIRSPGLGDTAMYLCATSSGFSSYNEQFFGPGTRLTVL.

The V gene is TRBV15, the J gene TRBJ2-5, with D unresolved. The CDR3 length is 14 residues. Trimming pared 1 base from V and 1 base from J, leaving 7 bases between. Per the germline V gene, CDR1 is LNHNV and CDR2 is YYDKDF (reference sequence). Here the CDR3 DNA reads TGTGCCACCAGCAGAGTGATTTTCCAAGAGACCCAGTACTTC. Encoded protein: CATSRVIFQETQYF.

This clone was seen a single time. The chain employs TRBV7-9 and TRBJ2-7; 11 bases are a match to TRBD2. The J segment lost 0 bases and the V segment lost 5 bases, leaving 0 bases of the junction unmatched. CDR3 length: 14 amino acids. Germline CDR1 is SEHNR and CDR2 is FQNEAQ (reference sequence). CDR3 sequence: CASSTSGGSYEQYF. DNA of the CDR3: TGTGCCAGCAGCACTAGCGGGGGCTCCTACGAGCAGTACTTC.

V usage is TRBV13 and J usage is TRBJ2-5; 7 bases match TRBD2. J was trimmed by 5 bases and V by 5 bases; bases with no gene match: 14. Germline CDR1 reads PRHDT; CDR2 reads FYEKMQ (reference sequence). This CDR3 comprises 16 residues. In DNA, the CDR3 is TGTGCCAGCAGCGCGCTCGGGATCACTAGCGAGGAGACCCAGTACTTC. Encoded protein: CASSALGITSEETQYF.

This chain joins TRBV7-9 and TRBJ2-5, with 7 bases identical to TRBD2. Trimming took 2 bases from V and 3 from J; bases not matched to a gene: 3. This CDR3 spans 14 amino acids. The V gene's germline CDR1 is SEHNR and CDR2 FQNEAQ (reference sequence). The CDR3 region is CASSLNAGEETQYF. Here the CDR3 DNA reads TGTGCCAGCAGCTTAAATGCGGGGGAAGAGACCCAGTACTTC.

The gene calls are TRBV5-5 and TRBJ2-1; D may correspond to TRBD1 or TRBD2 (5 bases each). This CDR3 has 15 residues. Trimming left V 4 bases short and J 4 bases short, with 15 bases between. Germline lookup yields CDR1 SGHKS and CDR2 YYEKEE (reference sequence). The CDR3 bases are TGTGCCAGCAGCCGGGTCGGGACGGATTACAATGAGCAGTTCTTC. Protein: CASSRVGTDYNEQFF.

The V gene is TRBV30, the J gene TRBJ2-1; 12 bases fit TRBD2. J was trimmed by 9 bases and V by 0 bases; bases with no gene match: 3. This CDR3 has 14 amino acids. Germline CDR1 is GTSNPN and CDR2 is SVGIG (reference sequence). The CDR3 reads CAWSVTSGSLEQFF. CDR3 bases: TGTGCCTGGAGTGTGACTAGCGGGAGTCTTGAGCAGTTCTTC.

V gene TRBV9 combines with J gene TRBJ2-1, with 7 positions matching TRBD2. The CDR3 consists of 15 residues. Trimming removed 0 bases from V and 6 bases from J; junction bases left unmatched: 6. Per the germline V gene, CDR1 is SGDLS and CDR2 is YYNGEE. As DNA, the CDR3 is TGTGCCAGCAGCGTAGCGGGAGGACGACGCAATGAGCAGTTCTTC. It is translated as CASSVAGGRRNEQFF.

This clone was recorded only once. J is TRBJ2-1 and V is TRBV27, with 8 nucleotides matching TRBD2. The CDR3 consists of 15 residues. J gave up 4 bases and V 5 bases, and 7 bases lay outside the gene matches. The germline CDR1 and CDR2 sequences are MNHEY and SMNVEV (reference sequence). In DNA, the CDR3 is TGTGCCAGCAGTCCCGGGACTAGGGGTTACAATGAGCAGTTCTTC. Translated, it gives CASSPGTRGYNEQFF.

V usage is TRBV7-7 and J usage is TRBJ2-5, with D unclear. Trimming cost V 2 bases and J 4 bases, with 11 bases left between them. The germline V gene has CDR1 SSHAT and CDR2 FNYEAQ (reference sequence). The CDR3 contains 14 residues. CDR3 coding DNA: TGTGCCAGCAGCTTAAGGAAGGGTCTAGAGACCCAGTACTTC. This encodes CASSLRKGLETQYF.

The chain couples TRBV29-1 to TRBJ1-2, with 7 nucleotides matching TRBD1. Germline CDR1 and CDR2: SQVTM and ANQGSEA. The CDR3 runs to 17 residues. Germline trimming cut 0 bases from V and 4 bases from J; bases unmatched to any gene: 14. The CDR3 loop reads CSVEDRGKKGAIYGYTF. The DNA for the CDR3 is TGCAGCGTTGAAGATCGAGGAAAAAAGGGGGCCATCTATGGCTACACCTTC. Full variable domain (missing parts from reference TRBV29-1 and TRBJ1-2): SAVISQKPSRDICQRGTSLTIQCQVDSQVTMMFWYRQQPGQSLTLIATANQGSEATYESGFVIDKFPISRPNLTFSTLTVSNMSPEDSSIYLCSVEDRGKKGAIYGYTFGSGTRLTVV.

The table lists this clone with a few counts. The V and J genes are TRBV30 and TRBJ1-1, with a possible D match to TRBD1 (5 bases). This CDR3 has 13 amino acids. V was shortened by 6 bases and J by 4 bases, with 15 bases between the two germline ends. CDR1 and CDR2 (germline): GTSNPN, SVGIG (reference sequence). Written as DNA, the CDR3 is TGTGCCTGTAGGGGACTTTTGGTCACTGAAGCTTTCTTT. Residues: CACRGLLVTEAFF.

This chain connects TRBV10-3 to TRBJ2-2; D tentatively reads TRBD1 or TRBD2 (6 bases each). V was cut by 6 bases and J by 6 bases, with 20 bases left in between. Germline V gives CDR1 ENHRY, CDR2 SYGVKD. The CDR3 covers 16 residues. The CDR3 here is CAIRDTGRLDAGELFF. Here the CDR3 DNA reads TGTGCCATCAGGGATACAGGGAGGCTTGACGCCGGGGAGCTGTTTTTT.

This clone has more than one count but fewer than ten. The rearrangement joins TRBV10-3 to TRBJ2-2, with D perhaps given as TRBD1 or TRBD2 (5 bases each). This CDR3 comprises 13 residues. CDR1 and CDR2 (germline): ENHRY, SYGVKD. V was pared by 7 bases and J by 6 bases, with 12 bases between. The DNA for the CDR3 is TGTGCCATCACTTCCTCGGGGCCCGGGGAGCTGTTTTTT. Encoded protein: CAITSSGPGELFF.

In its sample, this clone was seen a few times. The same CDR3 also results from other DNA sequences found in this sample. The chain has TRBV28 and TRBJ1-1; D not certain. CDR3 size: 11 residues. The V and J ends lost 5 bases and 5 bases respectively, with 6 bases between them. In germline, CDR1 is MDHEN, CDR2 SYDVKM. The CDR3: CASSPGTEAFF. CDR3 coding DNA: TGTGCCAGCAGTCCCGGGACTGAAGCTTTCTTT.